This TCR beta chain was sequenced for a study of blood T cell repertoires in COVID-19. About the research overall: The United States, Italy and Spain provided the acute and convalescent COVID-19 samples. Sample material is recorded as cDNA or gDNA derived from T cells, B-cell-depleted T cells, or PBMCs.

Germline lookup yields CDR1 SQVTM and CDR2 ANQGSEA. The CDR3 loop spans 16 amino acids. The V gene lost 5 bases and the J gene lost 7 bases, with 27 bases spanning the gap. Participants had their cohort set by participant-reported clinical history. This clone was counted once. In the authors' workflow: Amplification from reference gene primers served as the basis for estimated nucleated cell counts. Repertoires were generated with immunoSEQ multiplex PCR, while TCRdb's copy carries only in-frame clones and drops some. The D gene and trimming were derived from the DNA, and the V and J assignments and clone size from that table. Of approximately 470,000 clones in the sample, about nine tenths were seen once.

The sequencing input was PBMCs or T cells enriched from blood (not recorded which). V usage is TRBV29-1 and J usage is TRBJ2-7, with D tentatively TRBD1 (7 bases). This sequence was found in a woman aged 18-35 years who had recovered from COVID-19. DNA for the CDR3: TGCAGCGTTTCTGCTTCGGGGGACAGCTACTTGGGAGAGCAGTACTTC. Its translation is CSVSASGDSYLGEQYF.